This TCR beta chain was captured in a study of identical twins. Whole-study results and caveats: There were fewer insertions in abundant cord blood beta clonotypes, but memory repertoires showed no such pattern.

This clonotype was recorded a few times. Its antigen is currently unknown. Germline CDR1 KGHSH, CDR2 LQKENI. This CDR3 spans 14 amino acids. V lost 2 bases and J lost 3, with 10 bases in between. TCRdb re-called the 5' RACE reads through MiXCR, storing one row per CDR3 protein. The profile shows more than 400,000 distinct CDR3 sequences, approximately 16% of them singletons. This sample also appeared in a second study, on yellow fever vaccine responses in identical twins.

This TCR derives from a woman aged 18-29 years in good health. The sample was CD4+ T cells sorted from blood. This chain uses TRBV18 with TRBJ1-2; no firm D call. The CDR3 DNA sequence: TGTGCCAGCTCACCAGTTCGGGTCGACTATGGCTACACCTTC. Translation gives CASSPVRVDYGYTF.